A selection of T cell receptor beta chains follows, all from one sample in a study of radiotherapy plus CTLA-4 blockade in lung cancer. Sequencing was performed with immunoSEQ multiplex PCR; in TCRdb, only in-frame clones are kept and a portion is missing. This sample has about 120,000 clones, with 85% to 90% found just once. Specimen: peripheral blood, collected from a patient treated with radiotherapy plus ipilimumab. These receptors were taken from a human donor with non-small cell lung cancer that progressed on radiotherapy plus ipilimumab. Each CDR3 is given with its conserved first and last residue. D genes are given only for firm matches. Clone size appears in some rows only: once, few, many, or a class for an expanded clone.

>.|TRBV7-9|13|TRBJ2-3|.
TGTGCCAGCAGCTTCGAGTGGACAGATACGCAGTATTTT
CASSFEWTDTQYF
>.|TRBV15|14|TRBJ1-1|.
TGTGCCACCAGCAGACATCACAGAGACACTGAAGCTTTCTTT
CATSRHHRDTEAFF
>.|TRBV2|12|TRBJ1-1|.
TGTGCCAGCAGAATAGCAGTCTCTGAAGCTTTCTTT
CASRIAVSEAFF
>.|TRBV15|14|TRBJ1-3|TRBD1
TGTGCCACCAGCAGCCAGGGGGGTTTCGGCACCATATATTTT
CATSSQGGFGTIYF
>once|TRBV27|14|TRBJ2-1|TRBD2
TGTGCCAGCACGAGCGGGAGCTCCTACAATGAGCAGTTCTTC
CASTSGSSYNEQFF
>.|TRBV5-3|13|TRBJ2-7|.
TGTGCCAGAAGTTGGTGGCGCCTTTACGAGCAGTACTTC
CARSWWRLYEQYF
>.|TRBV19|14|TRBJ1-2|.
TGTGCCAGTAGTATGAACCCCGGGCCATATGGCTACACCTTC
CASSMNPGPYGYTF
>once|TRBV11-3|14|TRBJ1-4|.
TGTGCCAGCAGCTGGAGGGCTGGGAATGAAAAACTGTTTTTT
CASSWRAGNEKLFF
>.|TRBV4-1|19|TRBJ2-5|.
TGCGCCAGCAGCCAAGAGACTTCGTCAGGGACAGCCAACCGGGGGGCCCAGTACTTC
CASSQETSSGTANRGAQYF
>.|TRBV25-1|14|TRBJ1-1|.
TGTGCCAGCAGTGCAGGAGAGGGGTACACTGAAGCTTTCTTT
CASSAGEGYTEAFF
>.|TRBV7-8|14|TRBJ2-5|.
TGTGCCAGCACCTTAGGACGGGCCCAAGAGACCCAGTACTTC
CASTLGRAQETQYF
>.|TRBV5-6|16|TRBJ2-7|.
TGTGCCAGCAGCTCCCCCGAAGTAGCGGTCTCCTACGAGCAGTACTTC
CASSSPEVAVSYEQYF
>.|TRBV7-9|14|TRBJ2-5|TRBD2
TGTGCCAGCCTTTCGGCGGGAGTGGGGGAGACCCAGTACTTC
CASLSAGVGETQYF
>.|TRBV4-1|16|TRBJ1-2|.
TGCGCCAGCAGCCAGCCGAGCCCAACCGGGGCATATGGCTACACCTTC
CASSQPSPTGAYGYTF
>.|TRBV6-5|14|TRBJ2-1|.
TGTGCCAGCAGTTACTCGCAGGTATACAATGAGCAGTTCTTC
CASSYSQVYNEQFF
>.|TRBV6-5|15|TRBJ1-1|.
TGTGCCAGCAGTTACTCTTGGCAGGCTGACACTGAAGCTTTCTTT
CASSYSWQADTEAFF
>.|TRBV6-5|15|TRBJ2-5|TRBD2
TGTGCCAGCAGTTCTTCCGGGACTAGCGGACAGACCCAGTACTTC
CASSSSGTSGQTQYF
>.|TRBV18|16|TRBJ1-1|.
TGTGCCAGCTCACTGACAGGCCAAATCCGGAACACTGAAGCTTTCTTT
CASSLTGQIRNTEAFF
>.|TRBV7-9|14|TRBJ1-4|.
TGTGCCAGCAGGGGGACGGGGGTGAATGAAAAACTGTTTTTT
CASRGTGVNEKLFF
>.|TRBV18|13|TRBJ2-7|.
TGTGCCAGCTCACCAGAAAGCTCCTACGAGCAGTACTTC
CASSPESSYEQYF
>.|TRBV4-2|12|TRBJ2-1|.
TGTGCCAGCAGCCGTTCAGGCGGTGAGCAGTTCTTC
CASSRSGGEQFF
>.|TRBV7-6|17|TRBJ2-2|.
TGTGCCAGCAGCCCGATGTTCAGGGTAGGGGGCACCGGGGAGCTGTTTTTT
CASSPMFRVGGTGELFF
>.|TRBV7-9|17|TRBJ1-3|.
TGTGCCAGCAGCTTAGGGATAGGGGCGTTCTCTGGAAACACCATATATTTT
CASSLGIGAFSGNTIYF
>.|TRBV9|15|TRBJ2-1|TRBD1
TGTGCCAGCAGCGTAGGTCACAGGGGTTACAATGAGCAGTTCTTC
CASSVGHRGYNEQFF
>.|TRBV28|15|TRBJ2-3|TRBD1
TGTGCCAGCAGTTTATGGGACAGGGACGCAGATACGCAGTATTTT
CASSLWDRDADTQYF
>.|TRBV5-8|12|TRBJ2-7|.
TGTGCCAGCGGCCTATCTCTCTACGAGCAGTACTTC
CASGLSLYEQYF
>.|TRBV7-9|13|TRBJ1-2|TRBD1
TGTGCCAGCAGCCTACAGGGGTACTATGGCTACACCTTC
CASSLQGYYGYTF
>.|TRBV30|13|TRBJ2-3|.
TGTGCCTGGAGTGGGCGTTCCACAGATACGCAGTATTTT
CAWSGRSTDTQYF
>.|TRBV5-6|18|TRBJ2-3|TRBD2
TGTGCCAGCAGCTTTTTAGCGGGAGGGATGGGTACCACAGATACGCAGTATTTT
CASSFLAGGMGTTDTQYF
>.|TRBV18|17|TRBJ2-3|TRBD2
TGTGCCAGCACTGAGGGGACTAGCCGTCCACGCACAGATACGCAGTATTTT
CASTEGTSRPRTDTQYF
>.|TRBV27|14|TRBJ2-2|TRBD1
TGTGCCAGCAAAGGACAGGGGAACACCGGGGAGCTGTTTTTT
CASKGQGNTGELFF
>.|TRBV12-5|16|TRBJ2-1|TRBD2
TGTGCTAGTGGTTTTTGCAGCGGGGGGAATAAGAATGAGCAGTTCTTC
CASGFCSGGNKNEQFF
>.|TRBV2|15|TRBJ1-2|.
TGTGCCAGCATGAGGCACAGGGTGTCAGGGTATGGCTACACCTTC
CASMRHRVSGYGYTF
>.|TRBV18|13|TRBJ2-5|.
TGTGCCAGCTCACCACGCCAAGTGGAGACCCAGTACTTC
CASSPRQVETQYF
>.|TRBV6-5|14|TRBJ2-3|TRBD2
TGTGCCAGCAGTTACTCGCTAGCGGGAGATACGCAGTATTTT
CASSYSLAGDTQYF
>.|TRBV30|13|TRBJ2-5|.
TGTGCCTGGGGAGGGGACCCTAGGGAGACCCAGTACTTC
CAWGGDPRETQYF
>once|TRBV7-2|15|TRBJ1-2|.
TGTGCCAGCAGCTTAGGGCGGGCAGGGGTGTATGGCTACACCTTC
CASSLGRAGVYGYTF
>.|TRBV29-1|14|TRBJ2-5|TRBD2
TGCAGCGTCGCAAGACTAGCGGAACAAGAGACCCAGTACTTC
CSVARLAEQETQYF
>.|TRBV27|15|TRBJ2-7|TRBD2
TGTGCCAGCAGTCCGTTGGGACTAGCGGGAGATGAGCAGTACTTC
CASSPLGLAGDEQYF
>.|TRBV18|16|TRBJ1-2|TRBD1
TGTGCCAGCTCAAGACAGGGGATGAAAGGTCTTGATGGCTACACCTTC
CASSRQGMKGLDGYTF
>.|TRBV11-2|14|TRBJ1-2|.
TGTGCCAGCAGCTTAGATCCAGATAACTATGGCTACACCTTC
CASSLDPDNYGYTF
>.|TRBV5-1|14|TRBJ2-5|.
TGCGCCAGCAGCTTGGTGGGGTTTCAAGAGACCCAGTACTTC
CASSLVGFQETQYF
>once|TRBV5-1|13|TRBJ2-7|.
TGCGCCAGCAGCTTGCCTAGCAGCGACGAGCAGTACTTC
CASSLPSSDEQYF
>.|TRBV27|15|TRBJ2-7|.
TGTGCCAGCAGTTTATATGGGACTGGAATCTACGAGCAGTACTTC
CASSLYGTGIYEQYF
>.|TRBV5-4|14|TRBJ2-5|.
TGTGCCAGCAGCCGCGGGGGCTCCGGAGAGACCCAGTACTTC
CASSRGGSGETQYF
>.|TRBV5-6|12|TRBJ2-1|.
TGTGCCAGCAGCTTACTCGACAATGAGCAGTTCTTC
CASSLLDNEQFF